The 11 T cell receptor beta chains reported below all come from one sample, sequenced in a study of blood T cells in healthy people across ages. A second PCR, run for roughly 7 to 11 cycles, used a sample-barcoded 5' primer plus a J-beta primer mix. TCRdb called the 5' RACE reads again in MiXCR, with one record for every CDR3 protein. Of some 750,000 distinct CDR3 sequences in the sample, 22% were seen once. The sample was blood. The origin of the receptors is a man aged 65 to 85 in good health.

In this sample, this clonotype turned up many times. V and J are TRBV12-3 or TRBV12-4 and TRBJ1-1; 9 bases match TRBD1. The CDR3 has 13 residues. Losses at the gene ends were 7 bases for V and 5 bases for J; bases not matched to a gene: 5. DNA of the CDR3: TGTGCCAGCACCCTAGACAGGGGGACTGAAGCTTTCTTT. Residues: CASTLDRGTEAFF.

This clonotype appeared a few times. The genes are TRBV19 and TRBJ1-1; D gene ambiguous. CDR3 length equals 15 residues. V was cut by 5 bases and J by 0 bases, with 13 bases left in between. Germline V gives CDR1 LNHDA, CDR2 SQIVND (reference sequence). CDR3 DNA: TGTGCCAGTAGTGGGATTCGGCAGGTGAACACTGAAGCTTTCTTT. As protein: CASSGIRQVNTEAFF.

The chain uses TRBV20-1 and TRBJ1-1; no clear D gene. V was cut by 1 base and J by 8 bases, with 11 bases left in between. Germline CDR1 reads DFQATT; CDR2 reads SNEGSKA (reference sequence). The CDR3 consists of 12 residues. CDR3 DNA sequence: TGCAGTGCTAGAGTGGGCGCGACGGAAGCTTTCTTT. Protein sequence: CSARVGATEAFF.

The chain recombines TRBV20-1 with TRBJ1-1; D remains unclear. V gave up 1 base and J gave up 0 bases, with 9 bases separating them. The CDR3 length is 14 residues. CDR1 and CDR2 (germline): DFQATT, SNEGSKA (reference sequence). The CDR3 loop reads CSARVRLLNTEAFF. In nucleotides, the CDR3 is TGCAGTGCTAGAGTGCGACTGCTGAACACTGAAGCTTTCTTT.

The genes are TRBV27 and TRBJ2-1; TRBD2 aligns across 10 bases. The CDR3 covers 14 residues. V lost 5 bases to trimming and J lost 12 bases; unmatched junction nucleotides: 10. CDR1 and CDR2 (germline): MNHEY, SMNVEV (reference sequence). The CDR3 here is CASSPSGGLRSQFF. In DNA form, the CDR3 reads TGTGCCAGCAGTCCTAGCGGGGGACTCAGGTCGCAGTTCTTC.

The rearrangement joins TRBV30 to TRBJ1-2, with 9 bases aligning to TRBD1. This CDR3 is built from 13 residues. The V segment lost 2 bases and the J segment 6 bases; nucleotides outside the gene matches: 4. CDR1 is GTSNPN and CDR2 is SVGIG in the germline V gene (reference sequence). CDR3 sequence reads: CAWSFDRGDGYTF. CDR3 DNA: TGTGCCTGGAGTTTCGACAGGGGGGATGGCTACACCTTC.

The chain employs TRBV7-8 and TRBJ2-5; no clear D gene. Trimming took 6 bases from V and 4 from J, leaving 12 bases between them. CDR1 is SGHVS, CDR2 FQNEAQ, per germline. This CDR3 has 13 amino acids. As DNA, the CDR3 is TGTGCCAGCAGGGGTTCTCTTGTAGAGACCCAGTACTTC. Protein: CASRGSLVETQYF.

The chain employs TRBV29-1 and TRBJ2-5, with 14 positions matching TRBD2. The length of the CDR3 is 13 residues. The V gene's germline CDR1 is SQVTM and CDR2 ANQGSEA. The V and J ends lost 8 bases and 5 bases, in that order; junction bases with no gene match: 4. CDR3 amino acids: CSSGTSGGETQYF. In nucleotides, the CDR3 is TGCAGCTCCGGGACTAGCGGGGGCGAGACCCAGTACTTC.

In nucleotides, the CDR3 is TGTGCCAGCAGAAAAGGGCTAGCGGGAAAAGTCACGCAGTATTTT. Translating gives CASRKGLAGKVTQYF. The chain couples TRBV6-5 to TRBJ2-3; 9 bases are a match to TRBD2. There are 15 residues in the CDR3. V gave up 6 bases and J gave up 9 bases; unmatched junction bases: 13. From germline, CDR1 is MNHEY and CDR2 SVGAGI.

This chain's CDR3 is CSVEDDPDTQYF. The DNA of the CDR3 is TGCAGCGTTGAAGATGACCCAGATACGCAGTATTTT. The chain employs TRBV29-1 and TRBJ2-3; D remains unclear. Germline CDR1 reads SQVTM; CDR2 reads ANQGSEA. V was cut by 0 bases and J by 4 bases, with 5 bases left in between. CDR3 size: 12 residues.

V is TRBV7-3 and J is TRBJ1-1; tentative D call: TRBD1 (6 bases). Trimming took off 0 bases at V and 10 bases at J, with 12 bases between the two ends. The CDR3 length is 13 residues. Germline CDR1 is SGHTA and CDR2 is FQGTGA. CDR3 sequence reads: CASSLTVEGGAFF. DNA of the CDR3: TGTGCCAGCAGCTTAACGGTGGAAGGGGGAGCTTTCTTT. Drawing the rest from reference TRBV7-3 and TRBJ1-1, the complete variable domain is GAGVSQTPSNKVTEKGKYVELRCDPISGHTALYWYRQSLGQGPEFLIYFQGTGAADDSGLPNDRFFAVRPEGSVSTLKIQRTERGDSAVYLCASSLTVEGGAFFGQGTRLTVV.